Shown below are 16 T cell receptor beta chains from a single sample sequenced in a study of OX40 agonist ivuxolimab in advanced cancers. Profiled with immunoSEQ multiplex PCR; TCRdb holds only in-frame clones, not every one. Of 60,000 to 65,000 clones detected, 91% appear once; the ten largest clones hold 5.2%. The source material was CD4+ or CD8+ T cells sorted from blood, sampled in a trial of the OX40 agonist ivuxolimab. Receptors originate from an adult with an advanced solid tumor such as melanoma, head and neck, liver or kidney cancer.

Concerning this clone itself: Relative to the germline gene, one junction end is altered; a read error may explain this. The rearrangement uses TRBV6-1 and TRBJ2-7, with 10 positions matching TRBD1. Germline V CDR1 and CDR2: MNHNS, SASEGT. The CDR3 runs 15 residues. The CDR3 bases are TGTGCCAGCAGAGAAGGACAGGGGGGGATCTACGAGCAGTACTTC. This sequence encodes CASREGQGGIYEQYF.

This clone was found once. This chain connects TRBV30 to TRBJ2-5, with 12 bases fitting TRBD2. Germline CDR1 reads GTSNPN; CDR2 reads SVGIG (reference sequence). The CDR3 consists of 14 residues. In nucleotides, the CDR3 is TGTGCACATTCTCCGGGACTAGCGGGAGAGACCCAGTACTTC. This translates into CAHSPGLAGETQYF. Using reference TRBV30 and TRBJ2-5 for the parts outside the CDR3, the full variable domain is SQTIHQWPATLVQPVGSPLSLECTVEGTSNPNLYWYRQAAGRGLQLLFYSVGIGQISSEVPQNLSASRPQDRQFILSSKKLLLSDSGFYLCAHSPGLAGETQYFGPGTRLLVL.

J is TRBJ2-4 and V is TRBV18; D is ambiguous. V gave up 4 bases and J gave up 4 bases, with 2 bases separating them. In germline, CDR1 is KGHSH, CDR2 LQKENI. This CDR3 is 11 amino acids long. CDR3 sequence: CASSQKNIQYF. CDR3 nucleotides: TGTGCCAGCTCACAAAAAAACATTCAGTACTTC.

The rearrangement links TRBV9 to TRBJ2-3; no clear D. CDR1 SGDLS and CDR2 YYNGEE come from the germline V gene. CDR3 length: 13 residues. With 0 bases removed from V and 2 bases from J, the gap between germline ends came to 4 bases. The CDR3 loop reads CASSVDITDTQYF. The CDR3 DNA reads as TGTGCCAGCAGCGTAGACATCACAGATACGCAGTATTTT.

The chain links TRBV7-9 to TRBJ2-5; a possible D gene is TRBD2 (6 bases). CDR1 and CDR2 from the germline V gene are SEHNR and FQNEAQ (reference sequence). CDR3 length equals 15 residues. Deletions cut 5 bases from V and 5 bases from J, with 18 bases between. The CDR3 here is CASSPSRGGAETQYF. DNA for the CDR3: TGTGCCAGCAGCCCGTCGCGGGGCGGGGCGGAGACCCAGTACTTC. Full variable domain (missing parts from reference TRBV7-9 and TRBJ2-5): DTGVSQNPRHKITKRGQNVTFRCDPISEHNRLYWYRQTLGQGPEFLTYFQNEAQLEKSRLLSDRFSAERPKGSFSTLEIQRTEQGDSAMYLCASSPSRGGAETQYFGPGTRLLVL.

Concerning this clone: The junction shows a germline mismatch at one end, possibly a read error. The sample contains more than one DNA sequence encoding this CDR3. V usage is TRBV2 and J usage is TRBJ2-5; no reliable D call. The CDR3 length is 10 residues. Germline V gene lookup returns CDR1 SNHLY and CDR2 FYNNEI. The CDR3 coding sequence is TGTGCCAGCAGCGAAGAGACCCAGTACTTC. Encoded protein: CASSEETQYF.

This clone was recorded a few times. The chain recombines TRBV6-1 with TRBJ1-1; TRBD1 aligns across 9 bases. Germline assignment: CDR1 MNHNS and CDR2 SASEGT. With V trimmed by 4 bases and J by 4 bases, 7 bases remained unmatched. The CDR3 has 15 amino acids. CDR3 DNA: TGTGCCAGCAGTGGCCTGGACAGGGGCTCCACTGAAGCTTTCTTT. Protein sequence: CASSGLDRGSTEAFF.

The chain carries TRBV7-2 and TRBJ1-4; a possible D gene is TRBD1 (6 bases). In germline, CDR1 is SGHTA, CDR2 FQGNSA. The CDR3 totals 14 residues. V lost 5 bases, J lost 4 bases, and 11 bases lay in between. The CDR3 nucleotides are TGTGCCAGCAGCCAGAGGGGGGATAATGAAAAACTGTTTTTT. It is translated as CASSQRGDNEKLFF.

This CDR3 is CASSAHRGPNEKLFF. The CDR3 nucleotides are TGTGCCAGCAGCGCCCACAGGGGACCTAATGAAAAACTGTTTTTT. This chain links TRBV7-9 with TRBJ1-4; 7 bases map to TRBD1. CDR1 is SEHNR and CDR2 is FQNEAQ in the germline V gene (reference sequence). V trimming: 5 bases; J trimming: 3 bases; junction bases outside the gene matches: 6. The CDR3 covers 15 residues.

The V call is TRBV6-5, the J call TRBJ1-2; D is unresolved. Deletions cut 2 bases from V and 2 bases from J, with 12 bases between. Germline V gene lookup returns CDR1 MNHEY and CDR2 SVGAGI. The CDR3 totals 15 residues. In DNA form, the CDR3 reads TGTGCCAGCAGTTACCGGCCCCTTCCAAACTATGGCTACACCTTC. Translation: CASSYRPLPNYGYTF.

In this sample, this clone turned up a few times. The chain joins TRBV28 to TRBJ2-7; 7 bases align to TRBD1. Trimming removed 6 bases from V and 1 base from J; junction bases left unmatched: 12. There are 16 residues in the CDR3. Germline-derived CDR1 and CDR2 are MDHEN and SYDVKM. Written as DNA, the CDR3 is TGTGCCAGCAGAGAACCGGGACAGTCCGTTTCCTACGAGCAGTACTTC. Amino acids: CASREPGQSVSYEQYF. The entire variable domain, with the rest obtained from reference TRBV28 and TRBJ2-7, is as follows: DVKVTQSSRYLVKRTGEKVFLECVQDMDHENMFWYRQDPGLGLRLIYFSYDVKMKEKGDIPEGYSVSREKKERFSLILESASTNQTSMYLCASREPGQSVSYEQYFGPGTRLTVT.

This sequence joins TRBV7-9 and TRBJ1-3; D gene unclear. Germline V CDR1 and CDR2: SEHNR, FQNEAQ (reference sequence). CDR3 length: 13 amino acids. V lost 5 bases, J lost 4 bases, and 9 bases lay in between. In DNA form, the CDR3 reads TGTGCCAGCAGCCCGGGGAACGGAAACACCATATATTTT. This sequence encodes CASSPGNGNTIYF. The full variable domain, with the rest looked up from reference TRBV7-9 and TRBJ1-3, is DTGVSQNPRHKITKRGQNVTFRCDPISEHNRLYWYRQTLGQGPEFLTYFQNEAQLEKSRLLSDRFSAERPKGSFSTLEIQRTEQGDSAMYLCASSPGNGNTIYFGEGSWLTVV.

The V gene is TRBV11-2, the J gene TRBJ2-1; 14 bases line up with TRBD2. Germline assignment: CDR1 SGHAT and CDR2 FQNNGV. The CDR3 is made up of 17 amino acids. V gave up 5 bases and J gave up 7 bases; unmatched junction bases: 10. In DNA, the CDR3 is TGTGCCAGCAGCCCGACCGGGACTAGCGGGAGTCTTAATGAGCAGTTCTTC. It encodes CASSPTGTSGSLNEQFF.

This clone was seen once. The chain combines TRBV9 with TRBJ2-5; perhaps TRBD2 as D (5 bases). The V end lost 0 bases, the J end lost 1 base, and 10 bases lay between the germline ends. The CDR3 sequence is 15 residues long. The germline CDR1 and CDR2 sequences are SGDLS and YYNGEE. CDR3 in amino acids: CASSVGRGAQETQYF. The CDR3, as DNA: TGTGCCAGCAGCGTAGGCCGGGGAGCCCAAGAGACCCAGTACTTC.

The CDR3 region has the DNA TGTGCCAGTAGTATGGGTGGGCCCCAGCATTTT. As protein: CASSMGGPQHF. The V gene is TRBV19, the J gene TRBJ1-5; D gene uncertain. The germline CDR1 and CDR2 sequences are LNHDA and SQIVND (reference sequence). CDR3 length: 11 residues. Deletions cut 3 bases from V and 9 bases from J, with 6 bases between.

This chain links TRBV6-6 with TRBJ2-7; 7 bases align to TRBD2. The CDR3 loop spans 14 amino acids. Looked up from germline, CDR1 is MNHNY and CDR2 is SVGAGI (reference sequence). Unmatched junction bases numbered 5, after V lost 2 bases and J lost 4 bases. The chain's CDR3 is CASSYPGGGYEQYF. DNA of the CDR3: TGTGCCAGCAGTTACCCCGGGGGAGGGTACGAGCAGTACTTC.